This T cell receptor beta chain was recovered during a study of blood T cell repertoires in COVID-19. Study in general: Researchers got acute and convalescent COVID-19 samples from the United States, Italy and Spain. The analysed material was cDNA or gDNA that came from T cells, B-cell-depleted T cells, or PBMCs.

CDR3 length equals 15 residues. Germline V gene data show CDR1 as SGHRS and CDR2 as YFSETQ. V lost 0 bases and J lost 4; bases outside the gene matches: 2. Produced via immunoSEQ multiplex PCR; TCRdb's table is partial and in-frame only. The sample comprises about 180,000 clones, nearly 80% of which are singletons, and around an eighth rests with the top ten. Everyone who took part was about 18 to 90 years old, and they came from 24 US areas. Within 2 weeks before study entry, exposed participants met a COVID-19 case. The rearrangement uses TRBV5-1 and TRBJ2-7; 12 positions match TRBD1. The TCR was taken from a man between 60 and 75 years old who had been exposed to COVID-19. The source material was PBMCs or T cells enriched from blood (not recorded which). CDR3 bases: TGCGCCAGCAGCTTGGAGGGACAGGGGGCTTACGAGCAGTACTTC. This sequence encodes CASSLEGQGAYEQYF.